Listed here are 18 T cell receptor beta chains from one sample, sequenced in a study of blood T cell repertoires in COVID-19. Some clones are missing from TCRdb's copy, which holds only in-frame ones; the method was immunoSEQ multiplex PCR. The sample holds tens of thousands of clones, roughly 70% seen once. Sequenced input: peripheral blood. The receptor source for this set is a human donor with acute or convalescent COVID-19. The donor label of this sample is uncertain.

V gene TRBV6-4 combines with J gene TRBJ2-5; 7 positions agree with TRBD2. The CDR3 has 15 amino acids. V lost 6 bases, J lost 0 bases, and 7 bases stayed unmatched. The germline CDR1 and CDR2 sequences are MRHNA and SNTAGT. The CDR3 loop reads CASSLSGCNQETQYF. The CDR3, as DNA: TGTGCCAGCAGCCTTAGCGGGTGCAACCAAGAGACCCAGTACTTC.

This clone came up once. This chain joins TRBV7-2 and TRBJ1-1; D perhaps matches TRBD1 (6 bases). V lost 4 bases and J lost 2, with 17 bases in between. This CDR3 is 16 amino acids long. CDR1 SGHTA and CDR2 FQGNSA come from the germline V gene. The CDR3 region is CASSSQGGAPNTEAFF. The CDR3 nucleotides read TGTGCCAGCAGCTCCCAAGGGGGGGCGCCTAACACTGAAGCTTTCTTT.

In its sample, this clone was seen once. This CDR3 reads CASSSTGGAGYEQYV. The CDR3 region has the DNA TGTGCCAGCAGTTCAACAGGGGGCGCGGGTTACGAGCAGTACGTC. The chain couples TRBV7-9 to TRBJ2-7; 9 bases fit TRBD1. Germline CDR1 is SEHNR and CDR2 is FQNEAQ (reference sequence). This CDR3 has 15 residues. Losses at the gene ends were 6 bases for V and 4 bases for J; bases not matched to a gene: 10.

This chain joins TRBV28 and TRBJ1-5; tentative D call: TRBD1 (6 bases). Per the germline V gene, CDR1 is MDHEN and CDR2 is SYDVKM. V was cut by 5 bases and J by 3 bases, with 14 bases left in between. The CDR3 consists of 15 residues. This CDR3 reads CASSQRGGLNQPQHF. In DNA, the CDR3 is TGTGCCAGCAGTCAAAGGGGGGGACTCAATCAGCCCCAGCATTTT.

The chain recombines TRBV27 with TRBJ2-7; tentative D call: TRBD1 (5 bases). CDR3 length equals 14 residues. V was cut by 4 bases and J by 0 bases, with 10 bases left in between. Germline loops: CDR1 MNHEY, CDR2 SMNVEV (reference sequence). The CDR3 is CASSYQGSSYEQYF. Written as DNA, the CDR3 is TGTGCCAGCAGTTACCAGGGAAGCTCCTACGAGCAGTACTTC.

This clone was recorded once. A junction boundary mismatches the germline segment, possibly from a read error. The J gene is TRBJ2-3, the V gene TRBV30, with 9 nucleotides matching TRBD2. The CDR3 extends over 19 amino acids. Per germline, CDR1 GTSNPN and CDR2 SVGIG (reference sequence). DNA for the CDR3: TGTGCCTGCAGTGCGTCGAGCGGGAGGACCGGAGGTTACACAGATACGCAGTATTTT. It yields the protein CACSASSGRTGGYTDTQYF.

The chain uses TRBV28 and TRBJ1-3, with TRBD1 identical over 7 bases. J gave up 4 bases and V 6 bases, and 6 bases lay outside the gene matches. Germline V gene data show CDR1 as MDHEN and CDR2 as SYDVKM. There are 14 residues in the CDR3. CDR3 residues: CASRTGVSGNTIYF. The CDR3 nucleotides are TGTGCCAGCAGAACAGGGGTTTCAGGAAACACCATATATTTT. The whole variable domain, filled in from reference TRBV28 and TRBJ1-3, reads DVKVTQSSRYLVKRTGEKVFLECVQDMDHENMFWYRQDPGLGLRLIYFSYDVKMKEKGDIPEGYSVSREKKERFSLILESASTNQTSMYLCASRTGVSGNTIYFGEGSWLTVV.

The V and J genes are TRBV4-2 and TRBJ2-7, with a tentative D call TRBD2 (6 bases). V dropped 1 base and J dropped 1 base, with 14 bases sitting between them. The germline V gene encodes CDR1 LGHNA and CDR2 YNFKEQ. CDR3 length equals 16 residues. The CDR3 coding sequence is TGTGCCAGCAGCCAAGGCGCGGGGACCTCGTCCTACGAGCAGTACTTC. As protein: CASSQGAGTSSYEQYF.

The chain carries TRBV6-5 and TRBJ2-2; no definite D call. Per germline, CDR1 MNHEY and CDR2 SVGAGI. V was trimmed by 8 bases and J by 0 bases, leaving 10 bases between them. The CDR3 has 14 residues. This CDR3 is CASLPVPNTGELFF. The CDR3 nucleotides read TGTGCCAGCCTCCCAGTCCCGAACACCGGGGAGCTGTTTTTT.

V is TRBV15 and J is TRBJ2-1; TRBD2 aligns across 7 bases. The germline gives CDR1 LNHNV, CDR2 YYDKDF (reference sequence). With V trimmed by 0 bases and J by 5 bases, 10 bases remained unmatched. The CDR3 covers 17 residues. The CDR3 DNA is TGTGCCACCAGCAGAGATCCCCCCAGCGGGACCAACAATGAGCAGTTCTTC. It yields the protein CATSRDPPSGTNNEQFF.

This clone appeared a single time. V and J are TRBV5-4 and TRBJ1-1, with 8 bases that match TRBD1. Germline V gene data show CDR1 as SGHNT and CDR2 as YYREEE (reference sequence). Germline trimming cut 7 bases from V and 7 bases from J; bases unmatched to any gene: 12. This CDR3 comprises 14 residues. The chain's CDR3 is CASGIRDRRGEAFF. The CDR3 region has the DNA TGTGCCAGCGGAATCCGGGACAGGAGGGGTGAAGCTTTCTTT.

The V gene is TRBV27, the J gene TRBJ2-1, with D possibly being TRBD2 (5 bases). The CDR3 has 14 amino acids. Trimming removed 2 bases at V and 7 bases at J, with 12 bases between. CDR1 is MNHEY and CDR2 is SMNVEV in the germline V gene (reference sequence). CDR3 coding DNA: TGTGCCAGCAGTTTAGCGGGTAGCATAAATGAGCAGTTCTTC. Its translation is CASSLAGSINEQFF.

J is TRBJ2-1 and V is TRBV15, with D perhaps TRBD2 (6 bases). Deletions cut 0 bases from V and 8 bases from J, with 17 bases between. CDR1 LNHNV and CDR2 YYDKDF come from the germline V gene (reference sequence). The CDR3 length is 16 residues. The CDR3 DNA is TGTGCCACCAGCAGAGATCTAGGCCAGGGCGGGGATGAGCAGTTCTTC. This encodes CATSRDLGQGGDEQFF.

This chain joins TRBV4-1 and TRBJ1-2; 7 bases agree with TRBD1. Germline CDR1 reads MGHRA; CDR2 reads YSYEKL. The trim removed 0 bases at V and 7 bases at J, leaving 8 bases unmatched. This CDR3 has 15 residues. The CDR3 region is CASSQEARGLRGYTF. The CDR3 nucleotides read TGCGCCAGCAGCCAAGAAGCCAGGGGGTTACGTGGCTACACCTTC.

This chain uses TRBV28 with TRBJ2-7, with 14 bases that match TRBD2. The germline V gene encodes CDR1 MDHEN and CDR2 SYDVKM. V was clipped by 6 bases and J by 2 bases; unmatched bases: 3. The CDR3 has 15 amino acids. CDR3 amino acids: CASRRLAGGAYEQYV. CDR3 bases: TGTGCCAGCAGGCGACTAGCGGGGGGGGCCTACGAGCAGTACGTC.

The chain uses TRBV11-2 and TRBJ2-1, with 10 bases matching TRBD2. This CDR3 has 16 residues. Germline-derived CDR1 and CDR2 are SGHAT and FQNNGV. V was clipped by 1 base and J by 7 bases; unmatched bases: 7. CDR3 in DNA: TGTGCCAGCAGCTTAGTTATAGCGGGGGGCCATAATGAGCAGTTCTTC. It yields the protein CASSLVIAGGHNEQFF.

This sequence joins TRBV5-1 and TRBJ1-1; tentatively, D is TRBD1 (5 bases). Germline V CDR1 and CDR2: SGHRS, YFSETQ. V was cut by 2 bases and J by 4 bases, with 15 bases left in between. The CDR3 has 15 amino acids. In DNA, the CDR3 is TGCGCCAGCAGCTTCGGCGGGACGCGTGGCACTGAAGCTTTCTTT. Translating it yields CASSFGGTRGTEAFF.

This clone occurred a few times. The chain carries TRBV19 and TRBJ1-5, with TRBD1 as a possible D gene (6 bases). V shed 6 bases and J shed 7 bases, with 16 bases lying between them. Germline CDR1 is LNHDA and CDR2 is SQIVND (reference sequence). The CDR3 contains 14 residues. CDR3 bases: TGTGCCAGTAGCGGGGCAGGGGTCAGCCAGCCCCAGCATTTT. It encodes CASSGAGVSQPQHF.